Presented here are 23 T cell receptor beta chains from one specimen sequenced in a study of cytomegalovirus exposure and HLA in healthy donors. The PCR employed 60 Vbeta primers together with 13 Jbeta primers. The assay was immunoSEQ multiplex PCR, and TCRdb's table has in-frame clones only and misses some. The sample shows about 180,000 clones, over 65% of them seen only once. Sequenced: PBMCs. The origin of the receptors is a man between 18 and 35 years old in good health and CMV-seronegative.

V gene TRBV29-1 combines with J gene TRBJ2-1; TRBD2 matches 7 bases. The CDR3 consists of 17 residues. The V segment lost 1 base and the J segment 0 bases; nucleotides outside the gene matches: 9. Germline lookup yields CDR1 SQVTM and CDR2 ANQGSEA. The CDR3: CSVEGMSGGSSYNEQFF. The CDR3 region has the DNA TGCAGCGTTGAAGGTATGTCCGGCGGGAGCTCCTACAATGAGCAGTTCTTC.

V is TRBV11-2 and J is TRBJ2-2; 10 bases are shared with TRBD2. Germline assignment: CDR1 SGHAT and CDR2 FQNNGV. The length of the CDR3 is 17 residues. V shed 4 bases and J 8 bases; nucleotides not matched to a gene: 13. Here the CDR3 DNA reads TGTGCCAGCAGCTCCTTGGGGGCAGGGGGACTAGCGGGGGAGCTGTTTTTT. The encoded protein is CASSSLGAGGLAGELFF. Variable domain in full (rest from reference TRBV11-2 and TRBJ2-2): EAGVAQSPRYKIIEKRQSVAFWCNPISGHATLYWYQQILGQGPKLLIQFQNNGVVDDSQLPKDRFSAERLKGVDSTLKIQPAKLEDSAVYLCASSSLGAGGLAGELFFGEGSRLTVL.

The rearrangement links TRBV11-2 to TRBJ2-3; D might be TRBD1 (6 bases). V lost 5 bases and J lost 6, with 18 bases in between. The germline V gene encodes CDR1 SGHAT and CDR2 FQNNGV. There are 15 residues in the CDR3. CDR3 nucleotides: TGTGCCAGCAGCCCCCCCGTAGGACAGCAGGATACGCAGTATTTT. Translation gives CASSPPVGQQDTQYF.

The chain carries TRBV7-2 and TRBJ2-7, with no clear D. The CDR3 is made up of 12 amino acids. Germline CDR1 and CDR2: SGHTA and FQGNSA. With 3 bases removed from V and 3 bases from J, the gap between germline ends came to 6 bases. The CDR3 DNA reads as TGTGCCAGCAGCTTGTCCCGCTACGAGCAGTACTTC. It encodes CASSLSRYEQYF. Drawing the rest from reference TRBV7-2 and TRBJ2-7, the complete variable domain is GAGVSQSPSNKVTEKGKDVELRCDPISGHTALYWYRQSLGQGLEFLIYFQGNSAPDKSGLPSDRFSAERTGGSVSTLTIQRTQQEDSAVYLCASSLSRYEQYFGPGTRLTVT.

This rearrangement joins TRBV5-4 to TRBJ2-5; 7 bases map to TRBD1. The CDR3 length is 15 residues. Germline loops: CDR1 SGHNT, CDR2 YYREEE (reference sequence). After removal of 2 bases from V and 5 bases from J, the junction contained 9 bases not matched to a gene. The CDR3 here is CASSFSGGTLETQYF. CDR3 sequence (DNA): TGTGCCAGCAGCTTTTCAGGGGGTACGTTGGAGACCCAGTACTTC.

The J gene is TRBJ2-7, the V gene TRBV7-6; 11 bases agree with TRBD2. The V and J ends lost 3 bases and 6 bases, in that order; junction bases with no gene match: 16. Germline V gene sequence: CDR1 SGHVS, CDR2 FNYEAQ. This CDR3 region has 18 residues. The CDR3 sequence is CASSFLESLLAGVGEQYF. The CDR3, as DNA: TGTGCCAGCAGCTTTCTGGAAAGTCTACTAGCGGGAGTTGGCGAGCAGTACTTC. Looking up the rest from reference TRBV7-6 and TRBJ2-7 gives the full variable domain: GAGVSQSPRYKVTKRGQDVALRCDPISGHVSLYWYRQALGQGPEFLTYFNYEAQQDKSGLPNDRFSAERPEGSISTLTIQRTEQRDSAMYRCASSFLESLLAGVGEQYFGPGTRLTVT.

The rearrangement uses TRBV29-1 and TRBJ2-1, with 9 nucleotides matching TRBD2. Germline-derived CDR1 and CDR2 are SQVTM and ANQGSEA. V trimming: 3 bases; J trimming: 3 bases; junction bases outside the gene matches: 9. The CDR3 contains 16 residues. The CDR3 DNA follows: TGCAGCGTTGATAGCGGGTTGCGGGGGGGCTACAATGAGCAGTTCTTC. Amino acids: CSVDSGLRGGYNEQFF.

The rearrangement links TRBV9 to TRBJ2-3; no definite D call. Germline V lookup: CDR1 SGDLS, CDR2 YYNGEE. Trimming stripped 0 bases from V and 0 bases from J, with 17 bases between. The CDR3 runs to 18 residues. The CDR3 nucleotides read TGTGCCAGCAGCGTAGACCCTCGCCCTGTCGGGAGCACAGATACGCAGTATTTT. Its translation: CASSVDPRPVGSTDTQYF.

The J gene is TRBJ2-3, the V gene TRBV19, with D tentatively TRBD2 (6 bases). The CDR3 consists of 16 residues. The germline V gene encodes CDR1 LNHDA and CDR2 SQIVND (reference sequence). The ends were cut back, 1 base at V and 0 bases at J, with 11 bases in the middle. The CDR3 sequence is CASSIGTAGSTDTQYF. In DNA, the CDR3 is TGTGCCAGTAGTATAGGTACGGCGGGAAGCACAGATACGCAGTATTTT.

The chain recombines TRBV4-1 with TRBJ2-7; D call uncertain. The germline gives CDR1 MGHRA, CDR2 YSYEKL. Trimming took 1 base from V and 3 from J, leaving 16 bases between them. This CDR3 contains 16 residues. For the CDR3, the DNA is TGCGCCAGCAGCCAAGGGCCCCAAGGTGGCGGCTACGAGCAGTACTTC. Protein product: CASSQGPQGGGYEQYF.

As to this clone: A read error may account for a junction end that differs from germline. The chain combines TRBV7-9 with TRBJ2-7; 16 nucleotides match TRBD2. CDR1 is SEHNR, CDR2 FQNEAQ, per germline (reference sequence). The CDR3 runs 15 residues. CDR3 residues: CSSSSGTSGRGEQYF. The DNA of the CDR3 is TGTTCCAGCAGCTCTGGGACTAGCGGGAGGGGCGAGCAGTACTTC.

In this sample, this clone turned up once. This chain links TRBV5-1 with TRBJ2-5; 7 bases fit TRBD1. Losses at the gene ends were 4 bases for V and 2 bases for J; bases not matched to a gene: 11. This CDR3 is built from 16 residues. Germline V lookup: CDR1 SGHRS, CDR2 YFSETQ. Written as DNA, the CDR3 is TGCGCCAGCAGCAACGGACAGGCCCCCGGGCAAGAGACCCAGTACTTC. It specifies CASSNGQAPGQETQYF.

This clone was seen once. CDR3 bases: TGCGCCAGCAGCACTTCTGACAGCCTCCCTTATGGCTACACCTTC. Residues: CASSTSDSLPYGYTF. This chain joins TRBV5-1 and TRBJ1-2; D might be TRBD1 (5 bases). The CDR3 spans 15 residues. Germline CDR1 is SGHRS and CDR2 is YFSETQ. V was cut by 4 bases and J by 5 bases, with 18 bases left in between.

The V call is TRBV5-4, the J call TRBJ2-4; D is uncertain. CDR1 and CDR2 from the germline V gene are SGHNT and YYREEE (reference sequence). The CDR3 runs 11 residues. V gave up 1 base and J gave up 7 bases, with 3 bases separating them. The chain's CDR3 is CASSLQNIQYF. CDR3 sequence (DNA): TGTGCCAGCAGCTTGCAGAACATTCAGTACTTC.

This clone was seen a single time. The chain is built from TRBV6-5 and TRBJ2-3, with 9 nucleotides matching TRBD2. J gave up 2 bases and V 8 bases, and 5 bases lay outside the gene matches. The CDR3 length is 14 residues. Germline V gives CDR1 MNHEY, CDR2 SVGAGI. The DNA of the CDR3 is TGTGCCAGCCGGAGCGGGGGGCTCACAGATACGCAGTATTTT. This encodes CASRSGGLTDTQYF.

The rearrangement joins TRBV2 to TRBJ2-4; TRBD2 might be the D (6 bases). The CDR3 consists of 14 residues. CDR1 is SNHLY, CDR2 FYNNEI, per germline. V lost 8 bases and J lost 8, with 19 bases in between. The CDR3, as DNA: TGTGCCAGCGAGCGTGGGCGGGGCCGATACATTCAGTACTTC. Translating it yields CASERGRGRYIQYF. Looking up the rest from reference TRBV2 and TRBJ2-4 gives the full variable domain: EPEVTQTPSHQVTQMGQEVILRCVPISNHLYFYWYRQILGQKVEFLVSFYNNEISEKSEIFDDQFSVERPDGSNFTLKIRSTKLEDSAMYFCASERGRGRYIQYFGAGTRLSVL.

J is TRBJ2-1 and V is TRBV6-1, with 10 nucleotides matching TRBD2. V trimming: 4 bases; J trimming: 10 bases; junction bases outside the gene matches: 13. This CDR3 has 16 residues. Germline V lookup: CDR1 MNHNS, CDR2 SASEGT. The CDR3 bases are TGTGCCAGCAGTGGCCTAGCGGGAGTAGGGGGCAACGAGCAGTTCTTC. It is translated as CASSGLAGVGGNEQFF.

J is TRBJ2-7 and V is TRBV9; possibly TRBD1 for D (6 bases). The germline V gene encodes CDR1 SGDLS and CDR2 YYNGEE. The ends were cut back, 3 bases at V and 2 bases at J, with 9 bases in the middle. This CDR3 comprises 13 residues. As DNA, the CDR3 is TGTGCCAGCAGCGACGGGACACCCTACGAGCAGTACTTC. Residues: CASSDGTPYEQYF.

The chain combines TRBV4-1 with TRBJ2-1; the match to TRBD2 covers 8 bases. Germline V lookup: CDR1 MGHRA, CDR2 YSYEKL. With V trimmed by 0 bases and J by 7 bases, 11 bases remained unmatched. The CDR3 extends over 17 amino acids. The CDR3 protein is CASSQEGLVARGNEQFF. The CDR3 DNA sequence: TGCGCCAGCAGCCAAGAGGGACTAGTGGCTCGGGGGAATGAGCAGTTCTTC.

The gene calls are TRBV28 and TRBJ2-1; TRBD2 matches 11 bases. The length of the CDR3 is 16 residues. The V gene's germline CDR1 is MDHEN and CDR2 SYDVKM. V shed 6 bases, J shed 5 bases, and the junction held 9 bases outside the gene matches. As DNA, the CDR3 is TGTGCCAGCAGGGCCACTAGCGGGAGAGTCCACAATGAGCAGTTCTTC. Amino acids: CASRATSGRVHNEQFF.

This chain connects TRBV5-1 to TRBJ2-7; 9 bases map to TRBD1. The germline V gene encodes CDR1 SGHRS and CDR2 YFSETQ. This CDR3 contains 15 residues. The V segment lost 0 bases and the J segment 3 bases; nucleotides outside the gene matches: 4. The CDR3 sequence: CASSLGLGQGYEQYF. CDR3 DNA: TGCGCCAGCAGCTTGGGTCTGGGACAGGGCTACGAGCAGTACTTC.

The rearrangement links TRBV2 to TRBJ1-1, with 10 bases aligning to TRBD1. V dropped 3 bases and J dropped 8; count of bases not matched to a gene: 9. Looked up from germline, CDR1 is SNHLY and CDR2 is FYNNEI. The CDR3 runs 15 residues. For the CDR3, the DNA is TGTGCCAGCAGTGACTATCTCGGGACAGGGGAGGAAGCTTTCTTT. It codes for CASSDYLGTGEEAFF.

Only a few counts were recorded for this clone. The chain joins TRBV10-3 to TRBJ1-2; D may be TRBD1 (5 bases). V was clipped by 0 bases and J by 14 bases, with 13 bases between them. Germline CDR1 is ENHRY and CDR2 is SYGVKD. The CDR3 runs 12 residues. The CDR3 DNA sequence: TGTGCCATCAGTGAGTCACAGGCAGGGTGGACCTTC. Translated: CAISESQAGWTF.